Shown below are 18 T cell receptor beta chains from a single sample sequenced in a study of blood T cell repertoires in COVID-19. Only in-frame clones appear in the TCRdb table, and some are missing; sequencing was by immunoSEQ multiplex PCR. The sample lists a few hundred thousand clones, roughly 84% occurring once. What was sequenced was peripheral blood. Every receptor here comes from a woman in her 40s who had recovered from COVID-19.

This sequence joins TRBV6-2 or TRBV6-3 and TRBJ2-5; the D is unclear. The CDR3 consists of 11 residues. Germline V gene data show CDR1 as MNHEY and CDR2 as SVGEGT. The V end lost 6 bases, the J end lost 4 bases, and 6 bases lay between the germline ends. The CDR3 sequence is CASSSVETQYF. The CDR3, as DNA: TGTGCCAGCAGCTCCGTAGAGACCCAGTACTTC.

CDR3 coding DNA: TGCGCCAGCAGCATGGACAGGGGTAGTCGGAACACTGAAGCTTTCTTT. Translation: CASSMDRGSRNTEAFF. This chain uses TRBV5-1 with TRBJ1-1; 9 bases map to TRBD1. The CDR3 extends over 16 amino acids. With 4 bases clipped from V and 1 base from J, the junction kept 8 bases outside the gene matches. The germline CDR1 and CDR2 sequences are SGHRS and YFSETQ.

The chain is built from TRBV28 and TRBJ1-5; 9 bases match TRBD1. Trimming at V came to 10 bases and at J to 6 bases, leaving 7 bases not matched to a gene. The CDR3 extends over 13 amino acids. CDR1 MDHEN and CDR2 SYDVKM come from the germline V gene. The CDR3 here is CATRGQGGQPQHF. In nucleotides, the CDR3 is TGTGCCACCAGGGGACAGGGAGGTCAGCCCCAGCATTTT.

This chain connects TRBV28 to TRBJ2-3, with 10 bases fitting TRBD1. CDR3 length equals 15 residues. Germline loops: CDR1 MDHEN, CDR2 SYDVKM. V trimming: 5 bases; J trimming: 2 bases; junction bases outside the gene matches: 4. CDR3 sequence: CASSPGTGATDTQYF. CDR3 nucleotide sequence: TGTGCCAGCAGTCCCGGGACAGGGGCCACAGATACGCAGTATTTT.

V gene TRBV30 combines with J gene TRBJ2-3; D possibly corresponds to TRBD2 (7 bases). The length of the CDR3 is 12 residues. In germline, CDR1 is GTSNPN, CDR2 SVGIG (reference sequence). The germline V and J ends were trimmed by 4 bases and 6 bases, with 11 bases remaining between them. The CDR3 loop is CAWTGGWDTQYF. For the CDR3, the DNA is TGTGCCTGGACGGGGGGCTGGGATACGCAGTATTTT.

CDR3 sequence (DNA): TGTGCCAGCAGCTTAATGGGCCCGCCAGGGGAAAAACTGTTTTTT. This codes for CASSLMGPPGEKLFF. This chain uses TRBV11-2 with TRBJ1-4; the D gene is possibly TRBD1 (5 bases). Trimming removed 2 bases at V and 8 bases at J, with 15 bases between. The CDR3 contains 15 residues. Germline CDR1 reads SGHAT; CDR2 reads FQNNGV.

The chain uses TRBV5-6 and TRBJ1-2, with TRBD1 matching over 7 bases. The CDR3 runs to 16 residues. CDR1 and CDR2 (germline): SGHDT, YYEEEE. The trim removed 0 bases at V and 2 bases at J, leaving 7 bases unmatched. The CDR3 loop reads CASSLDGTQGNYGYTF. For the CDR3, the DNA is TGTGCCAGCAGCTTGGACGGTACACAGGGGAACTATGGCTACACCTTC.

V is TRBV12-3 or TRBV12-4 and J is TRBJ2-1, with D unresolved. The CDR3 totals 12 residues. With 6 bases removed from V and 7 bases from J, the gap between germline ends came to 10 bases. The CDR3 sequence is CASSPFPNEQFF. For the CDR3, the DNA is TGTGCCAGCAGCCCATTTCCAAATGAGCAGTTCTTC.

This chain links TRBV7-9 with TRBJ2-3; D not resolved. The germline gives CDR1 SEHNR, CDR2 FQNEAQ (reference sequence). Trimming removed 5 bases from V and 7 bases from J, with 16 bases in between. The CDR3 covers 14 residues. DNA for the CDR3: TGTGCCAGCAGCCCTTATTTGGTGACATATACGCAGTATTTT. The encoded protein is CASSPYLVTYTQYF.

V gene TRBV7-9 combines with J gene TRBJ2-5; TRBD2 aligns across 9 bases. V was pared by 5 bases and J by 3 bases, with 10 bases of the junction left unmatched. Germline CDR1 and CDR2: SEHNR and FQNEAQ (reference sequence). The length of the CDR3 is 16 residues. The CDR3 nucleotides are TGTGCCAGCAGCCATCGAGCGGGGGGCAAGGAAGAGACCCAGTACTTC. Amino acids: CASSHRAGGKEETQYF.

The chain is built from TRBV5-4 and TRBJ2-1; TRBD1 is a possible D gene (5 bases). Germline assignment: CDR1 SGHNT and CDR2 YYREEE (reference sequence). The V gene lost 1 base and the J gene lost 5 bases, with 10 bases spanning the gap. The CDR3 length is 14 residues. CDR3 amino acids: CASSLRGRNNEQFF. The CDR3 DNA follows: TGTGCCAGCAGCTTGAGGGGCCGGAACAATGAGCAGTTCTTC.

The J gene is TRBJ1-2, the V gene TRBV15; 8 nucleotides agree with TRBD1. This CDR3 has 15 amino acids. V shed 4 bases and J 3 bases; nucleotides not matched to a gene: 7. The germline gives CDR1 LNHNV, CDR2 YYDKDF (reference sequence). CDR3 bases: TGTGCCACCAGCAAAAGAACAGGGGGGGACTATGGCTACACCTTC. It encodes CATSKRTGGDYGYTF.

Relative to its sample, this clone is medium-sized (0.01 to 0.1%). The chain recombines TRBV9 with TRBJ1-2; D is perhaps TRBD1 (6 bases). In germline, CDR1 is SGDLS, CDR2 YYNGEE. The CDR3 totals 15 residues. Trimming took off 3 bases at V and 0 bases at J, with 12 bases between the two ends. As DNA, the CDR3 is TGTGCCAGCAGCGGACAGGCCCTAGCTAACTATGGCTACACCTTC. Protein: CASSGQALANYGYTF.

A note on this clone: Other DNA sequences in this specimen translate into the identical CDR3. CDR3 amino acids: CASSFSGDSNQPQHF. CDR3 nucleotides: TGCGCCAGCAGCTTCTCCGGGGATAGCAATCAGCCCCAGCATTTT. The chain joins TRBV5-1 to TRBJ1-5; no clear D gene. CDR1 and CDR2 from the germline V gene are SGHRS and YFSETQ. V was clipped by 2 bases and J by 0 bases, with 9 bases between them. CDR3 length: 15 amino acids.

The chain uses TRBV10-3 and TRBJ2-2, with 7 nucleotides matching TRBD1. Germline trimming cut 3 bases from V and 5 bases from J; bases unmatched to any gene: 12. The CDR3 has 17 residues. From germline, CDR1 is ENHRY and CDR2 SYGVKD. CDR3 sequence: CAISDPLEAGGTGELFF. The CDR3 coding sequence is TGTGCCATCAGTGACCCCCTGGAGGCAGGGGGAACCGGGGAGCTGTTTTTT.

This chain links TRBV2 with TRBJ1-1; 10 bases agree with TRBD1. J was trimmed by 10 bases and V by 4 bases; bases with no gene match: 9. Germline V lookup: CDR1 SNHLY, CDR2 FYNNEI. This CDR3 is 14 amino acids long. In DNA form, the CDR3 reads TGTGCCAGCAGTGTCGACAGGGGGCAGGTTTTAGCTTTCTTT. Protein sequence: CASSVDRGQVLAFF.

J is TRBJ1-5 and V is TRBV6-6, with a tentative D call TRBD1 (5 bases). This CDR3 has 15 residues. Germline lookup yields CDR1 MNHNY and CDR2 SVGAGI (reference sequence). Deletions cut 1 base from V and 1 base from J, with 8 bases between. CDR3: CASSYYRLSNQPQHF. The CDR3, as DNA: TGTGCCAGCAGTTACTACAGGCTAAGCAATCAGCCCCAGCATTTT.

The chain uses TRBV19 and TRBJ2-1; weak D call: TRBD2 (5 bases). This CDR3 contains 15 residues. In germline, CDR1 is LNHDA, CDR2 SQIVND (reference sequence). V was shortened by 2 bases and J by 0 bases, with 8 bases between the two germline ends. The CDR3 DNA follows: TGTGCCAGTAGTATAATCCGGGGCTCCTACAATGAGCAGTTCTTC. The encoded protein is CASSIIRGSYNEQFF. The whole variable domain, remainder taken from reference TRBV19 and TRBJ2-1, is DGGITQSPKYLFRKEGQNVTLSCEQNLNHDAMYWYRQDPGQGLRLIYYSQIVNDFQKGDIAEGYSVSREKKESFPLTVTSAQKNPTAFYLCASSIIRGSYNEQFFGPGTRLTVL.